This TCR beta chain was sequenced for a study of blood T cells in healthy people across ages. The study's findings and limits: Unknown CMV status may confound age-related changes in expanded clones. When one million T cells were used, diversity estimates were thought to be underestimates. Relative to aged donors, long-lived donors carried more naive CD4+ cells and displayed higher diversity.

The length of the CDR3 is 14 residues. Looked up from germline, CDR1 is SNHLY and CDR2 is FYNNEI. In regard to this clonotype: Its specificity is unknown.

Primers used in a second PCR of roughly 7 to 11 cycles were a sample-barcoded 5' primer and a J-beta primer mix. CDR3-containing paired-end reads numbering at least 3 million came from each sample. TCRdb reprocessed the 5' RACE reads with MiXCR, giving one entry per CDR3 protein. The sample has about 970,000 distinct CDR3 sequences, roughly 51% seen once. Sequenced: blood. This clonotype was sampled from a woman aged 55-70 years in good health. This chain connects TRBV2 to TRBJ2-7, with TRBD1 matching 9 bases. The J call may be in error: the DNA end matches TRBJ2-5 better. The CDR3 is CASSVQGAKETQYF. As DNA, the CDR3 is TGTGCCAGCAGTGTACAGGGGGCCAAAGAGACCCAGTACTTC.